The clone carrying this TCR beta chain was seen more than once but under ten times. This entry comes from a study of regulatory T cells in long-lasting Graves disease. CDR3-region Arm-PCR and iRepertoire HTBI primers produced the TCR beta libraries. Each CDR3 protein is one row after TCRdb ran MiXCR on the multiplex PCR reads. Among 400,000 to 500,000 distinct CDR3 sequences, about 16% were seen once, and the ten largest hold approximately 12%. J was trimmed by 2 bases and V by 2 bases; bases with no gene match: 3. This CDR3 has 15 residues. Per the germline V gene, CDR1 is SGHVS and CDR2 is FQNEAQ. Described time point: newly diagnosed GD, antithyroid drugs for less than 3 months. There was RNA extracted from PBMCs, and the TCR library was made from it. This sample was also put to use in a study of T cells in Graves' hyperthyroidism and ophthalmopathy. Turning to that study: From stable hyperthyroidism, ophthalmopathy was set apart by a 13 V-J model. Prediction of ophthalmopathy progression came a median around 6 months pre-onset.

The sample was peripheral blood mononuclear cells (PBMCs), taken at new diagnosis, from a patient treated with antithyroid drugs. The rearrangement uses TRBV7-8 and TRBJ1-5; 7 nucleotides agree with TRBD1. The TCR comes from a woman aged 25 to 45 with Graves disease. CDR3 sequence reads: CASSLYTGGNQPQHF. Here the CDR3 DNA reads TGTGCCAGCAGCTTATACACAGGGGGCAATCAGCCCCAGCATTTT.